This T cell receptor (beta chain) was sequenced in a study of cytomegalovirus exposure and HLA in healthy donors. Study observations and caveats: Specificity of three CMV-associated chains for CMV antigens was verified in vitro. The authors listed 164 TCR beta chains as cytomegalovirus-associated. The presence/absence work took it that sequencing depth was about the same across donors. Indistinguishable V segments, including TRBV6-2 and TRBV6-3, were excluded.

Germline V gene sequence: CDR1 SEHNR, CDR2 FQNEAQ (reference sequence). The V segment lost 5 bases and the J segment 5 bases; nucleotides outside the gene matches: 9. This CDR3 spans 16 amino acids. Amplification used 60 Vbeta primers and 13 Jbeta primers. TCRdb's table, derived via immunoSEQ multiplex PCR, lists solely in-frame clones and lacks some. The sample contains 85,000 to 100,000 clones, around 76% of which appear only once. Concerning this clone: The target antigen is unknown.

The source of this sequence is a man aged 40-49 years in good health and CMV-seropositive. Sequenced sample: PBMCs. The chain has TRBV7-9 and TRBJ1-4, with 9 bases fitting TRBD1. Here the CDR3 DNA reads TGTGCCAGCAGCCCCGTGACAGGGGGTCGGAATGAAAAACTGTTTTTT. Encoded protein: CASSPVTGGRNEKLFF.